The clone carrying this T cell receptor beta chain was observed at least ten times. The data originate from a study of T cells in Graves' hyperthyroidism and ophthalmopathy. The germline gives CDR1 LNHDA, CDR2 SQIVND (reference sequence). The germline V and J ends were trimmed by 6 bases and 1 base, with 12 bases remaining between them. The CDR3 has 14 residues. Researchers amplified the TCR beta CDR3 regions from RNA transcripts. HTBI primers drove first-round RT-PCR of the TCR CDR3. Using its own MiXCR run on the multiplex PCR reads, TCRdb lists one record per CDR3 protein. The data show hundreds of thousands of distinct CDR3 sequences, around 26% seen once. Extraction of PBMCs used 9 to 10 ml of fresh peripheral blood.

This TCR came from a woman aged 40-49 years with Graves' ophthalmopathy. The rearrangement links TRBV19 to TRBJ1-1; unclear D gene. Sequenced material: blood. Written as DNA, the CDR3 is TGTGCCAGTAGGAAATCAGAGGCGAACACTGAAGCTTTCTTT. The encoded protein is CASRKSEANTEAFF.